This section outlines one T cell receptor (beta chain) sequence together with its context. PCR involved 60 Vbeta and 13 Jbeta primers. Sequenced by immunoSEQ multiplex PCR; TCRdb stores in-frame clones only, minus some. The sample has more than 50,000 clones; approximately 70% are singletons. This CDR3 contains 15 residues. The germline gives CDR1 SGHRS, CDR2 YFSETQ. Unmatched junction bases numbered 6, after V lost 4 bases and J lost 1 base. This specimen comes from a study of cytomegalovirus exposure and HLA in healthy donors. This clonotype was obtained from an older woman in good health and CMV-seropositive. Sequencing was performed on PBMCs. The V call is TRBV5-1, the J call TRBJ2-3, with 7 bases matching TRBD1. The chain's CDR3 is CASSGTGDRTDTQYF. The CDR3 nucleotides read TGCGCCAGCAGCGGAACAGGGGATCGCACAGATACGCAGTATTTT.